This T cell receptor beta chain was identified in a study of OX40 agonist ivuxolimab in advanced cancers. The wider study: Hepatocellular carcinoma, melanoma, renal cell or head and neck cancer was diagnosed in the dose-escalation patients. Among those enrolled, mean age was approximately 62 years (range about 23 to 90) and about 79% were male. Whole-study results and caveats: Among some nonresponders, normalized T-cell clonal expansion was also low.

Blood was sampled at baseline, cycle 4 day 1, and cycle 7 day 1. The table came from immunoSEQ multiplex PCR; TCRdb's copy has only in-frame clones and leaves some out. In the table there are 66,000 or so clones, roughly 80% of which are singletons. The table lists this clone with a few counts. The antigen is not known. This CDR3 contains 16 residues. Trimming shortened V by 1 base and J by 1 base, and 13 bases separated the two germline ends. Germline lookup yields CDR1 MGHRA and CDR2 YSYEKL. This TCR was recovered from an adult with an advanced solid tumor such as melanoma, head and neck, liver or kidney cancer. The chain joins TRBV4-1 to TRBJ2-5, with TRBD1 as a possible D gene (6 bases). Sequencing was performed on CD4+ or CD8+ T cells sorted from blood, taken in a trial of the OX40 agonist ivuxolimab. The CDR3 spells CASSQGAQGTQETQYF. CDR3 in DNA: TGCGCCAGCAGCCAAGGTGCCCAGGGGACCCAAGAGACCCAGTACTTC.